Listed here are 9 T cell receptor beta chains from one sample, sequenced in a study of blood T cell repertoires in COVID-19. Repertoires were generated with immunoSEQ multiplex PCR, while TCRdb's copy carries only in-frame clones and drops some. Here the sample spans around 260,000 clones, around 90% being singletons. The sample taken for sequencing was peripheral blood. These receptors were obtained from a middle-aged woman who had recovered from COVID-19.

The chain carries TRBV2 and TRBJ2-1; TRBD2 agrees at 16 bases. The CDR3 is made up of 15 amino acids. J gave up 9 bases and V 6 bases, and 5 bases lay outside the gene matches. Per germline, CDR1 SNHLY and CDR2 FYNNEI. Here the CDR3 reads CASSVGLAGGVEQFF. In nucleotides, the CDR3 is TGTGCCAGCAGCGTGGGACTAGCGGGAGGGGTTGAGCAGTTCTTC. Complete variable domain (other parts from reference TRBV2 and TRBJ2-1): EPEVTQTPSHQVTQMGQEVILRCVPISNHLYFYWYRQILGQKVEFLVSFYNNEISEKSEIFDDQFSVERPDGSNFTLKIRSTKLEDSAMYFCASSVGLAGGVEQFFGPGTRLTVL.

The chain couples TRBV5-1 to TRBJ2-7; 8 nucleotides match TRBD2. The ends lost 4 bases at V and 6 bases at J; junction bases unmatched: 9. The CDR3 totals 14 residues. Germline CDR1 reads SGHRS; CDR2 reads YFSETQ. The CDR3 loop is CASSGTGTSPEQYF. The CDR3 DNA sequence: TGCGCCAGCAGCGGCACCGGGACTAGTCCCGAGCAGTACTTC.

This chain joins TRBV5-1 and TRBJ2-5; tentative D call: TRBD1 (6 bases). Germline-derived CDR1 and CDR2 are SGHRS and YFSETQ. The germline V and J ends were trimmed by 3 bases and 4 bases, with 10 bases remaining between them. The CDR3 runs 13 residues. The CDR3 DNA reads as TGCGCCAGCAGCTGGGAACAGGGAGAGACCCAGTACTTC. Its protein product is CASSWEQGETQYF.

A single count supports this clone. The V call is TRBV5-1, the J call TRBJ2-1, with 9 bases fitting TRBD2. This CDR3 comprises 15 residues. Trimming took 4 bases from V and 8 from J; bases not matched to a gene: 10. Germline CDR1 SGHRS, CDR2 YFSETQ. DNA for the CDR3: TGCGCCAGCAGCCCCGGGACTAGCTCTAGGGATGAGCAGTTCTTC. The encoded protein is CASSPGTSSRDEQFF.

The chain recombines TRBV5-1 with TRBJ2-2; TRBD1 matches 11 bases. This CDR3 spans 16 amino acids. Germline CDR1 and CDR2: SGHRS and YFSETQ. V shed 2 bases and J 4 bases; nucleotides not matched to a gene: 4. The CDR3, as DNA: TGCGCCAGCAGCTTATTAGGGACAGGGGGCACCGGGGAGCTGTTTTTT. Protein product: CASSLLGTGGTGELFF.

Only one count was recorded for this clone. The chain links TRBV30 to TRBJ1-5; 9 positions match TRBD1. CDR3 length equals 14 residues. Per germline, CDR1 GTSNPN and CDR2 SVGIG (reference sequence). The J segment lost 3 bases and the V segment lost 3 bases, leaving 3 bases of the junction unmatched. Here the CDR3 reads CAWRGQGVNQPQHF. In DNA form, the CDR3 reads TGTGCCTGGAGGGGACAGGGAGTCAATCAGCCCCAGCATTTT.

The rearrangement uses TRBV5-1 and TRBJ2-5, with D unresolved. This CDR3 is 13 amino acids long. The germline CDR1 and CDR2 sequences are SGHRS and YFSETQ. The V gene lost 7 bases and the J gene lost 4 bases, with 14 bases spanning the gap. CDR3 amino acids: CASGSGLGETQYF. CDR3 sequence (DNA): TGCGCCAGCGGATCGGGTCTCGGAGAGACCCAGTACTTC.

For the CDR3, the DNA is TGTGCCAGCAGAGTCCAGGGAGGGACGATTTTGTCACCCCTCCACTTT. Amino acids: CASRVQGGTILSPLHF. The rearrangement uses TRBV27 and TRBJ1-6; D is perhaps TRBD1 (5 bases). The CDR3 length is 16 residues. Trimming shortened V by 6 bases and J by 10 bases, and 22 bases separated the two germline ends. CDR1 is MNHEY, CDR2 SMNVEV, per germline (reference sequence).

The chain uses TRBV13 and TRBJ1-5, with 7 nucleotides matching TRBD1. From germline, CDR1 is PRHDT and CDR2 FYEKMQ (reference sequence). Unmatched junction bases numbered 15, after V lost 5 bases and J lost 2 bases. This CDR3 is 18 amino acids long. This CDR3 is CASSRRRGQSWGNQPQHF. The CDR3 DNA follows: TGTGCCAGCAGCCGACGGAGGGGACAGTCCTGGGGCAATCAGCCCCAGCATTTT.